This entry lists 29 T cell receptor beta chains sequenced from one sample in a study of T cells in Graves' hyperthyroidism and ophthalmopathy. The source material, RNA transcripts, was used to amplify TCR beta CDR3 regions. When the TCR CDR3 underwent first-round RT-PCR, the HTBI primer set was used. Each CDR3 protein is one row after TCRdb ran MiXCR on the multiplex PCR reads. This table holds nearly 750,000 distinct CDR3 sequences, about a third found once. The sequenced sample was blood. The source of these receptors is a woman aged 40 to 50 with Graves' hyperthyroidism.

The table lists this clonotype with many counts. CDR3 in amino acids: CASSSHRGLEGSPLHF. Written as DNA, the CDR3 is TGTGCCAGCAGTTCCCATCGGGGGCTAGAGGGTTCACCCCTCCACTTT. The chain employs TRBV12-3 or TRBV12-4 and TRBJ1-6, with a possible D match to TRBD1 (6 bases). The CDR3 covers 16 residues. V was shortened by 4 bases and J by 9 bases, with 19 bases between the two germline ends.

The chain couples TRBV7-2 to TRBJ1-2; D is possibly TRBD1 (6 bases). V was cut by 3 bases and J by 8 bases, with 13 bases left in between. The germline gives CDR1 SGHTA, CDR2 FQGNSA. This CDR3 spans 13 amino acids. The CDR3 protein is CASSFPQGRGYTF. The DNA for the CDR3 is TGTGCCAGCAGCTTCCCACAGGGAAGGGGCTACACCTTC.

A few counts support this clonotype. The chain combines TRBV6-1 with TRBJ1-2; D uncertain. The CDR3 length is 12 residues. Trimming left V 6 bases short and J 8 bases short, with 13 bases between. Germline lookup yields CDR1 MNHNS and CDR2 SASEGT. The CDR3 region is CASSSGLEGYTF. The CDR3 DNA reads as TGTGCCAGCAGCTCAGGACTGGAGGGCTACACCTTC.

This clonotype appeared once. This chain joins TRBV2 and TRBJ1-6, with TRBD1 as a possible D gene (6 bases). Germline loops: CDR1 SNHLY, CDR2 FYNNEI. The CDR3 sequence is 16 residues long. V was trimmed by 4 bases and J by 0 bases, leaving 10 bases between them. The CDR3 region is CASSGGGGSYNSPLHF. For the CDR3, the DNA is TGTGCCAGCAGTGGGGGAGGGGGCTCCTATAATTCACCCCTCCACTTT.

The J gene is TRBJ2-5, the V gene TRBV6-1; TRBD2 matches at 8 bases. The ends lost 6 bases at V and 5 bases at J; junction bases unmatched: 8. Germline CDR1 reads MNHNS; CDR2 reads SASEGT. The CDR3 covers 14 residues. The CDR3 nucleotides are TGTGCCAGCAGGACCGGGACTAGTGCGGAGACCCAGTACTTC. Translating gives CASRTGTSAETQYF.

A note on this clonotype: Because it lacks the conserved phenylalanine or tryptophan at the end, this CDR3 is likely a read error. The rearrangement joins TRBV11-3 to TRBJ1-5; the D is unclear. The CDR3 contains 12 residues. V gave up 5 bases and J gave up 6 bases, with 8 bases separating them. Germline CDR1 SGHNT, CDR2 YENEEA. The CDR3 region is CASSPRGQPQHL. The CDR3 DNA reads TGTGCCAGCAGCCCCCGAGGTCAGCCCCAGCATCTT.

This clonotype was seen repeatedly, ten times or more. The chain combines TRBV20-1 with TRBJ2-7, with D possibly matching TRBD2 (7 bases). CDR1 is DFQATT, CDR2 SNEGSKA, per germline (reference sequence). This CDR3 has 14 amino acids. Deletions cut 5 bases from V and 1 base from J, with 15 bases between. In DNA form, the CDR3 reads TGCAGTGCTCCCGCGGGGGCGCGGTCCTACGAGCAGTACTTC. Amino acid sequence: CSAPAGARSYEQYF.

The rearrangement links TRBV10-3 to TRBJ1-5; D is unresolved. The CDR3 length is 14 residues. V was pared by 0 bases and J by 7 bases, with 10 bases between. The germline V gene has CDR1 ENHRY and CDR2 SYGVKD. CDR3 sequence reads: CAISESGRLQPQHF. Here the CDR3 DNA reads TGTGCCATCAGTGAGTCAGGCCGACTACAGCCCCAGCATTTT.

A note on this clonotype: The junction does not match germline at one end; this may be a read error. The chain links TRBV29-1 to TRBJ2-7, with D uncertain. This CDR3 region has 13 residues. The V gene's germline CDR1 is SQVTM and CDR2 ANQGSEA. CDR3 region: CASIRPAPYEQYF. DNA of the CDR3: TGTGCCAGCATCCGGCCGGCCCCCTACGAGCAGTACTTC.

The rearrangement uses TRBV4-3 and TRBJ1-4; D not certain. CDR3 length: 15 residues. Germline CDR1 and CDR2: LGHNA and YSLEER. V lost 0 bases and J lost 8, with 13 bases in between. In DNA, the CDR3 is TGCGCCAGCAGCCAAGAACAAGGTTGGGAGGAAAAACTGTTTTTT. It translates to CASSQEQGWEEKLFF.

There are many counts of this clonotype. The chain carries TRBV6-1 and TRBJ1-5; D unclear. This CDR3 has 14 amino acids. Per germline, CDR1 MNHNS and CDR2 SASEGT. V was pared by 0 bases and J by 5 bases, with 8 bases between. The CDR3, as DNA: TGTGCCAGCAGTGAAGCTGCGGTGGATCAGCCCCAGCATTTT. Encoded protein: CASSEAAVDQPQHF.

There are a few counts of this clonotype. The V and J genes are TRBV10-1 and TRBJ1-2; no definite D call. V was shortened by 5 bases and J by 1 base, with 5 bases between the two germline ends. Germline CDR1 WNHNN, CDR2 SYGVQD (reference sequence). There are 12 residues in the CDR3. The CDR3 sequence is CASSPINYGYTF. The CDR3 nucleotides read TGCGCCAGCAGTCCGATTAACTATGGCTACACCTTC.

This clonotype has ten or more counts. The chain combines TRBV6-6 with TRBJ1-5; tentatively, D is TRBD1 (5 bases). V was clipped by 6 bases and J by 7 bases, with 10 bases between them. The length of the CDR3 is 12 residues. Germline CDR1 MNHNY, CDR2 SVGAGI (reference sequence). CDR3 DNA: TGTGCCAGCAGGCTGACAGACCAGCCCCAGCATTTT. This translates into CASRLTDQPQHF.

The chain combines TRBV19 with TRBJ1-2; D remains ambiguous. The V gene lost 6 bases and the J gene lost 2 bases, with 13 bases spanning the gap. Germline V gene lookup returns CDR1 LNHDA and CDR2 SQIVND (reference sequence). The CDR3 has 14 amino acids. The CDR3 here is CASSQNYGNYGYTF. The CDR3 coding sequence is TGTGCCAGTAGCCAGAACTACGGGAACTATGGCTACACCTTC.

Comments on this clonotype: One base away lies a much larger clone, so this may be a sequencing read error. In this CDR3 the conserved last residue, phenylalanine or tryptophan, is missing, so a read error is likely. The CDR3 protein is CASSQEWTGGFSPLHL. The CDR3 DNA follows: TGCGCCAGCAGCCAAGAGTGGACAGGGGGCTTCTCACCCCTCCACCTT. The rearrangement links TRBV7-9 to TRBJ1-6, with 11 positions matching TRBD1. The germline V gene has CDR1 SEHNR and CDR2 FQNEAQ (reference sequence). This CDR3 spans 16 amino acids.

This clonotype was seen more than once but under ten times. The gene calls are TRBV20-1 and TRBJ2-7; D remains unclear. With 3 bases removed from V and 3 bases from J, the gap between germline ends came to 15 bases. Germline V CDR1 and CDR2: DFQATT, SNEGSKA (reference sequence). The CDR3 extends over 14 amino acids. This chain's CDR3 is CSASTLAADYEQYF. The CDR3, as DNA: TGCAGTGCTAGTACTCTGGCGGCTGACTACGAGCAGTACTTC.

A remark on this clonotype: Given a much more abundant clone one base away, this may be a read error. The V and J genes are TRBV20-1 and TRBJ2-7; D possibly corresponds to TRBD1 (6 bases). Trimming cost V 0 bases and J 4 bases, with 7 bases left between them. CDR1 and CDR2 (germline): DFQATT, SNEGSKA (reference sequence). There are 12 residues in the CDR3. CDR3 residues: CSARDTGYEQYF. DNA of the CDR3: TGCAGTGCTAGAGATACAGGGTACGAGCAGTACTTC.

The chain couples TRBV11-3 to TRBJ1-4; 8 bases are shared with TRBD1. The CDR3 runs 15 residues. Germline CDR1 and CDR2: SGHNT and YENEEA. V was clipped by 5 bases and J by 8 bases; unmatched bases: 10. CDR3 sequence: CASSPRTGYLEKLFF. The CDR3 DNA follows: TGTGCCAGCAGCCCACGGACAGGGTATCTGGAAAAACTGTTTTTT.

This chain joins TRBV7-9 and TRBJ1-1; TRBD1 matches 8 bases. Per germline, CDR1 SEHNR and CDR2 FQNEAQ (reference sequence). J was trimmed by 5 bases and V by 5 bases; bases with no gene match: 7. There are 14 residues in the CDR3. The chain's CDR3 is CASSGPGGGTEAFF. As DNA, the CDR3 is TGTGCCAGCAGCGGGCCAGGGGGCGGGACTGAAGCTTTCTTT.

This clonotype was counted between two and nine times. The CDR3 sequence is CASSFGAGDYGYTF. The DNA of the CDR3 is TGTGCCAGCAGTTTTGGGGCAGGGGACTATGGCTACACCTTC. The V call is TRBV12-3 or TRBV12-4, the J call TRBJ1-2, with a weak D call TRBD1 (6 bases). Trimming took off 3 bases at V and 3 bases at J, with 11 bases between the two ends. The CDR3 totals 14 residues.

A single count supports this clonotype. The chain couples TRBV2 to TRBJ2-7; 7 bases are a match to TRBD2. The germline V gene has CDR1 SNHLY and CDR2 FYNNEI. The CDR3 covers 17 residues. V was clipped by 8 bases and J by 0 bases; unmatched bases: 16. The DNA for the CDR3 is TGTGCCAGCTCACCACGATTGGGGAGGGATGGCTCCTACGAGCAGTACTTC. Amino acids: CASSPRLGRDGSYEQYF.

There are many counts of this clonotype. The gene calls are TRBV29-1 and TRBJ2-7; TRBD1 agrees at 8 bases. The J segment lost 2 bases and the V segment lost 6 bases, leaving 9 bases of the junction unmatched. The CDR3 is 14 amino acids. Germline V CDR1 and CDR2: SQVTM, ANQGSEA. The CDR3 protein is CSVNHGTGPYEQYF. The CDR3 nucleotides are TGCAGCGTCAACCACGGGACAGGACCCTACGAGCAGTACTTC.

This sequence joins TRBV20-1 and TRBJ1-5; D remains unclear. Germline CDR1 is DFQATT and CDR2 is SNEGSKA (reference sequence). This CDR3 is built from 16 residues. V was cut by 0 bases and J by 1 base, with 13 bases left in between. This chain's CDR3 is CSARDLERESNQPQHF. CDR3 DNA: TGCAGTGCTAGAGATCTCGAGAGGGAGAGCAATCAGCCCCAGCATTTT.

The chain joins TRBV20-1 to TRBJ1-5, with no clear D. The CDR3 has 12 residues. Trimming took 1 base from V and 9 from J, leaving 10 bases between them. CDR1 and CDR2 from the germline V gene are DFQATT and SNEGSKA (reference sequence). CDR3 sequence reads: CSARGAGGPQHF. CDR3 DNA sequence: TGCAGTGCTAGAGGGGCGGGAGGGCCCCAGCATTTT.

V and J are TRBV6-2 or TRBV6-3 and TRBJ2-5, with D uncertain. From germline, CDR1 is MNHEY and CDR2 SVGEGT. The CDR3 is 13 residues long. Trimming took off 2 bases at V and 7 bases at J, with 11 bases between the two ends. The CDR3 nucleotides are TGTGCCAGCAGTTACGATTATCTGGGGACCCAGTACTTC. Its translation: CASSYDYLGTQYF.

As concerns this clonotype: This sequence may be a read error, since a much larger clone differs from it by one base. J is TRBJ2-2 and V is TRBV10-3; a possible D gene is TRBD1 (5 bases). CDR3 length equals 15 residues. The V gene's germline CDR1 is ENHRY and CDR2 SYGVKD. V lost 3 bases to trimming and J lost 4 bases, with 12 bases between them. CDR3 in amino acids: CAISDGGASTGELFF. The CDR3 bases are TGTGCCATCAGTGATGGTGGGGCCTCCACCGGGGAGCTGTTTTTT.

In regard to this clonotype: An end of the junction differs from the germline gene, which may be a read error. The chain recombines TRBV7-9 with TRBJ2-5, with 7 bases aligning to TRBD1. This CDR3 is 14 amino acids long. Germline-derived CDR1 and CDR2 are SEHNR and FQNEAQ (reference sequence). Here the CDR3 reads CASSSTGVEETRYF. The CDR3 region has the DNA TGTGCCAGCAGCAGTACAGGGGTGGAAGAGACCCGGTACTTC.

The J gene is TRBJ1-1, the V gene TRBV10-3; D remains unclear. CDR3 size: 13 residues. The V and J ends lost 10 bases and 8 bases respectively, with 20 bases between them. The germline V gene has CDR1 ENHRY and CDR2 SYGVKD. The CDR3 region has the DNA TGTGCCACCGAGTCAGGTCAGCGTCTGGAAGCTTTCTTT. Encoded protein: CATESGQRLEAFF.

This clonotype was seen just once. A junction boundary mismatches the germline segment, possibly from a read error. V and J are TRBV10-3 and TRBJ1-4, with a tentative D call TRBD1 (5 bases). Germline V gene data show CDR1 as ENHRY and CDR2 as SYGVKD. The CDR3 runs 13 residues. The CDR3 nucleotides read TGTGCCACCAGTGAGACAGCGAATGAAAAACTGTTTTTT. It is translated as CATSETANEKLFF.